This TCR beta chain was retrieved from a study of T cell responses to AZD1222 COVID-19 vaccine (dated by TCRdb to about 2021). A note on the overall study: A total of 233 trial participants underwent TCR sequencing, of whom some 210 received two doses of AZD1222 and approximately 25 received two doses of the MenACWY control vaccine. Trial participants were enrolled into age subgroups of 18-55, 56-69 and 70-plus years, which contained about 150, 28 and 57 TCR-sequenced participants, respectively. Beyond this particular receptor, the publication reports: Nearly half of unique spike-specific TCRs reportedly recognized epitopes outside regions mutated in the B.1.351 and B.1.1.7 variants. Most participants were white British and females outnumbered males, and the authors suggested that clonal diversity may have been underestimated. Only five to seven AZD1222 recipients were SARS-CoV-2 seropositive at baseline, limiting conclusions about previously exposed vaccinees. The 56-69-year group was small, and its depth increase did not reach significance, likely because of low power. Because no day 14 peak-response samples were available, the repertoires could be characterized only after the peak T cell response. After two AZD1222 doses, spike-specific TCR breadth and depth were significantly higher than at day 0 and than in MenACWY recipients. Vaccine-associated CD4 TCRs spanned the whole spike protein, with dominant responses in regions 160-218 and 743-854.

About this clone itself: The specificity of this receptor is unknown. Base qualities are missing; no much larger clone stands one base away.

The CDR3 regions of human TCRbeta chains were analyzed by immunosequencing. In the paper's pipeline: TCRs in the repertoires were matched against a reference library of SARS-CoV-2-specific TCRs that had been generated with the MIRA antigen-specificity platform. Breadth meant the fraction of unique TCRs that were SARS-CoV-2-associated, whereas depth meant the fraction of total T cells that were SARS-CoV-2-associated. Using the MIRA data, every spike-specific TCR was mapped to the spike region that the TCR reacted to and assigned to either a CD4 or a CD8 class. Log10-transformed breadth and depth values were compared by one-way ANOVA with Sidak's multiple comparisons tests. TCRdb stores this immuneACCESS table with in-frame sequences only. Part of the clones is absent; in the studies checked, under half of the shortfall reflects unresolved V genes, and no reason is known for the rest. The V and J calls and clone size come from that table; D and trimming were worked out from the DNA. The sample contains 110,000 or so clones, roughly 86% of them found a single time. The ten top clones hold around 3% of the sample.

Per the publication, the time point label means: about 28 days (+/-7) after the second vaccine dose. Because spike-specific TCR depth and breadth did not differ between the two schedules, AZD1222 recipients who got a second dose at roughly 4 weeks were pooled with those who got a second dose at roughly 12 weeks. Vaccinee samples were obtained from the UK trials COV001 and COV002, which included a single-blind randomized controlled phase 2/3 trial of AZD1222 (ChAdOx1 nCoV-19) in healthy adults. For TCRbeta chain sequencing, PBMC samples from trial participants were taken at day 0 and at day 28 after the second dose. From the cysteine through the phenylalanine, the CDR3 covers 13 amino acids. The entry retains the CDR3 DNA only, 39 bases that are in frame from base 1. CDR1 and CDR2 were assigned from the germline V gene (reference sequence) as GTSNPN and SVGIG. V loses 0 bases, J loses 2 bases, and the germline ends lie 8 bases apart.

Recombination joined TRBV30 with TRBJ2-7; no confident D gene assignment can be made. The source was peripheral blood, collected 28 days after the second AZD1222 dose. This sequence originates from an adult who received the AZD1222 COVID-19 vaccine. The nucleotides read TGTGCCTGGAGTGTGCTTGCTACCTACGAGCAGTACTTC. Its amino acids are CAWSVLATYEQYF.